The following is a T cell receptor (beta chain) sequence with its context. These data are taken from a study of technical replicates of blood from four donors. Germline CDR1 reads SGHDT; CDR2 reads YYEEEE. There are 12 residues in the CDR3. V was trimmed by 2 bases and J by 9 bases, leaving 12 bases between them. The protocol was immunoSEQ multiplex PCR, while the TCRdb copy is restricted to in-frame clones and leaves out a portion. In the table there are some 89,000 clones, less than 95% of which are singletons. The sequencing input was T cells isolated from PBMCs. The V call is TRBV5-6, the J call TRBJ2-7; TRBD2 might be the D (5 bases). The receptor was derived from a human donor in good health. CDR3 nucleotides: TGTGCCAGCAGCTTAGGCGAGGGTTGGCAGTACTTC. Its protein product is CASSLGEGWQYF.